A selection of T cell receptor beta chains follows, all from one sample in a study of cytomegalovirus exposure and HLA in healthy donors. The method was immunoSEQ multiplex PCR; TCRdb's version includes in-frame clones alone and lacks a portion of them. This sample has around 120,000 clones, with 80% found just once. Sequenced input: PBMCs. These receptors came from a female donor in good health and CMV-seropositive. The conserved cysteine and the conserved F or W are not part of the CDR3 here. The order of the fields is D gene, V gene, CDR3 protein. D genes are given only for firm matches.

.,TRBV7-2,ASSLRVGINEKLF
TRBD1,TRBV2,ASSSTGTGGQPQH
.,TRBV9,ASSVGGGKISEQF
TRBD1,TRBV10-1,ASSGDRVEQY
TRBD1,TRBV6-5,ASSYSGTVAYEQY
.,TRBV5-1,ASSAPGDLGYT
TRBD1,TRBV18,ASSPLSLLGTGINTEAF
TRBD2,TRBV5-1,ASSLRSGGAYNEQF
TRBD1,TRBV7-9,ASSAGTEETQY
TRBD2,TRBV4-2,ASSQEEKRGYEQY
.,TRBV2,ASSEDRAGANVLT